A selection of T cell receptor beta chains follows, all from one sample in a study of vaccination effects on CD4 cells after COVID-19. Their antigen targets remain unknown. TCRdb keeps only in-frame clones here, not all; method: immunoSEQ multiplex PCR. The sample holds 20,000 to 30,000 clones, 65% to 85% seen once. The input for sequencing was CD4+ T cells from PBMCs cultured with SARS-CoV-2 spike peptides, taken before COVID-19 vaccination. These receptors all come from a human donor who had a prior SARS-CoV-2 infection. Both conserved end residues are part of each CDR3. The order of the fields is D gene, clone size, J gene, V gene, CDR3 length, CDR3 protein, CDR3 DNA. A D gene is named only where the DNA matches it firmly. The size field is filled for only some rows; it gives once, few, many or a size class.

D gene: TRBD2; clone size: NA; J gene: TRBJ2-5; V gene: TRBV2; CDR3 length: 15; CDR3 protein: CASSVGGGGAETQYF; CDR3 DNA: TGTGCCAGCAGTGTGGGCGGGGGGGGAGCAGAGACCCAGTACTTC
D gene: NA; clone size: NA; J gene: TRBJ1-1; V gene: TRBV5-6; CDR3 length: 13; CDR3 protein: CASSSRLQGRAFF; CDR3 DNA: TGTGCCAGCAGCTCCCGCCTACAGGGTAGGGCTTTCTTT
D gene: NA; clone size: NA; J gene: TRBJ2-3; V gene: TRBV10-3; CDR3 length: 15; CDR3 protein: CAISDIRVYTDTQYF; CDR3 DNA: TGTGCCATCAGTGATATAAGAGTGTACACAGATACGCAGTATTTT
D gene: TRBD1; clone size: NA; J gene: TRBJ2-1; V gene: TRBV7-3; CDR3 length: 14; CDR3 protein: CASSLGAGGDEQFF; CDR3 DNA: TGTGCCAGCAGCTTAGGGGCAGGGGGTGATGAGCAGTTCTTC
D gene: NA; clone size: NA; J gene: TRBJ2-7; V gene: TRBV18; CDR3 length: 12; CDR3 protein: CASSLKLDEQYF; CDR3 DNA: TGTGCCAGCTCACTAAAACTAGATGAGCAGTACTTC
D gene: NA; clone size: NA; J gene: TRBJ2-7; V gene: TRBV6-2/TRBV6-3; CDR3 length: 19; CDR3 protein: CASSYPLSRAITSNYEQYF; CDR3 DNA: TGTGCCAGCAGTTACCCGCTAAGCCGGGCCATCACATCGAACTACGAGCAGTACTTC
D gene: TRBD2; clone size: NA; J gene: TRBJ2-2; V gene: TRBV7-3; CDR3 length: 13; CDR3 protein: CASTPRGTGELFF; CDR3 DNA: TGTGCCAGCACGCCGCGGGGGACCGGGGAGCTGTTTTTT
D gene: NA; clone size: NA; J gene: TRBJ1-6; V gene: TRBV5-4; CDR3 length: 14; CDR3 protein: CASSATGFNSPLHF; CDR3 DNA: TGTGCCAGCAGCGCCACAGGGTTTAATTCACCCCTCCACTTT
D gene: TRBD1; clone size: NA; J gene: TRBJ1-1; V gene: TRBV5-1; CDR3 length: 16; CDR3 protein: CASSLGQGITNTEAFF; CDR3 DNA: TGCGCCAGCAGCTTGGGACAGGGGATTACGAACACTGAAGCTTTCTTT
D gene: NA; clone size: NA; J gene: TRBJ1-3; V gene: TRBV4-1; CDR3 length: 17; CDR3 protein: CASSLRLSVDLGNTIYF; CDR3 DNA: TGCGCCAGCAGCCTCCGGTTGTCTGTGGACTTAGGAAACACCATATATTTT
D gene: NA; clone size: NA; J gene: TRBJ2-2; V gene: TRBV7-9; CDR3 length: 13; CDR3 protein: CASSRGTTGELFF; CDR3 DNA: TGTGCCAGCAGCCGTGGAACCACCGGGGAGCTGTTTTTT
D gene: NA; clone size: NA; J gene: TRBJ1-3; V gene: TRBV7-9; CDR3 length: 16; CDR3 protein: CASSLRTESSGNTIYF; CDR3 DNA: TGTGCCAGCAGCTTAAGGACCGAAAGCTCTGGAAACACCATATATTTT
D gene: NA; clone size: NA; J gene: TRBJ1-6; V gene: TRBV5-6; CDR3 length: 15; CDR3 protein: CASSLGGALNSPLHF; CDR3 DNA: TGTGCCAGCAGCTTGGGGGGGGCGCTTAATTCACCCCTCCACTTT
D gene: NA; clone size: NA; J gene: TRBJ2-5; V gene: TRBV5-4; CDR3 length: 14; CDR3 protein: CASSRPMDQETQYF; CDR3 DNA: TGTGCCAGCAGTCGTCCTATGGATCAAGAGACCCAGTACTTC
D gene: TRBD2; clone size: NA; J gene: TRBJ2-3; V gene: TRBV5-4; CDR3 length: 16; CDR3 protein: CASTMGGGGPTDTQYF; CDR3 DNA: TGTGCCAGCACAATGGGTGGCGGGGGGCCCACAGATACGCAGTATTTT
D gene: NA; clone size: NA; J gene: TRBJ1-1; V gene: TRBV12-3/TRBV12-4; CDR3 length: 13; CDR3 protein: CATRLDMDTEAFF; CDR3 DNA: TGTGCCACCAGACTCGATATGGACACTGAAGCTTTCTTT
D gene: TRBD1; clone size: NA; J gene: TRBJ1-6; V gene: TRBV6-5; CDR3 length: 14; CDR3 protein: CASSYGTAYSPLHF; CDR3 DNA: TGTGCCAGCAGTTACGGGACAGCATATTCACCCCTCCACTTT
D gene: TRBD2; clone size: NA; J gene: TRBJ2-7; V gene: TRBV10-3; CDR3 length: 13; CDR3 protein: CAISESGGGKQYF; CDR3 DNA: TGTGCCATCAGTGAGTCCGGCGGGGGTAAACAGTACTTC
D gene: TRBD1; clone size: NA; J gene: TRBJ2-7; V gene: TRBV6-5; CDR3 length: 13; CDR3 protein: CASSQGAPYEQYF; CDR3 DNA: TGTGCCAGCAGCCAGGGGGCGCCCTACGAGCAGTACTTC
D gene: TRBD2; clone size: once; J gene: TRBJ2-3; V gene: TRBV13; CDR3 length: 16; CDR3 protein: CASSPRLAGVGDTQYF; CDR3 DNA: TGTGCCAGCAGCCCGCGACTAGCGGGAGTGGGGGATACGCAGTATTTT
D gene: NA; clone size: NA; J gene: TRBJ1-2; V gene: TRBV6-5; CDR3 length: 14; CDR3 protein: CASSRDTLDYGYTF; CDR3 DNA: TGTGCCAGCAGCAGGGACACCCTTGACTATGGCTACACCTTC
D gene: TRBD1; clone size: NA; J gene: TRBJ2-7; V gene: TRBV3-1/TRBV3-2; CDR3 length: 16; CDR3 protein: CASSQISGTGGYEQYF; CDR3 DNA: TGTGCCAGCAGCCAAATATCCGGGACAGGAGGATACGAGCAGTACTTC
D gene: NA; clone size: NA; J gene: TRBJ1-1; V gene: TRBV5-1; CDR3 length: 14; CDR3 protein: CASSFRPPNTEAFF; CDR3 DNA: TGCGCCAGCAGCTTTCGGCCGCCGAACACTGAAGCTTTCTTT
D gene: NA; clone size: once; J gene: TRBJ2-7; V gene: TRBV11-1; CDR3 length: 15; CDR3 protein: CASSVRTFSPYEQYF; CDR3 DNA: TGTGCCAGCAGCGTTAGGACTTTCTCCCCCTACGAGCAGTACTTC
D gene: NA; clone size: few; J gene: TRBJ2-7; V gene: TRBV7-9; CDR3 length: 15; CDR3 protein: CASSLASQGEYEQYF; CDR3 DNA: TGTGCCAGCAGCTTAGCTTCACAGGGAGAGTACGAGCAGTACTTC
D gene: NA; clone size: NA; J gene: TRBJ1-2; V gene: TRBV5-1; CDR3 length: 13; CDR3 protein: CASSLVQDTSYTF; CDR3 DNA: TGCGCCAGCAGCTTGGTACAGGATACGAGCTACACCTTC
D gene: TRBD1; clone size: NA; J gene: TRBJ2-3; V gene: TRBV12-3/TRBV12-4; CDR3 length: 13; CDR3 protein: CASSPGQGATQYF; CDR3 DNA: TGTGCCAGCAGCCCCGGACAGGGAGCTACGCAGTATTTT
D gene: NA; clone size: NA; J gene: TRBJ1-5; V gene: TRBV12-3/TRBV12-4; CDR3 length: 12; CDR3 protein: CASSFGNQPQHF; CDR3 DNA: TGTGCCAGCAGTTTTGGGAATCAGCCCCAGCATTTT
D gene: NA; clone size: NA; J gene: TRBJ1-1; V gene: TRBV23-1; CDR3 length: 15; CDR3 protein: CASSQSQGPNTEAFF; CDR3 DNA: TGCGCCAGCAGTCAATCGCAGGGCCCGAACACTGAAGCTTTCTTT
D gene: NA; clone size: once; J gene: TRBJ1-1; V gene: TRBV5-6; CDR3 length: 12; CDR3 protein: CASSYRQAEAFF; CDR3 DNA: TGTGCCAGCAGTTACAGACAGGCTGAAGCTTTCTTT
D gene: NA; clone size: NA; J gene: TRBJ1-2; V gene: TRBV5-6; CDR3 length: 11; CDR3 protein: CASSLNYGYTF; CDR3 DNA: TGTGCCAGCAGCTTAAACTATGGCTACACCTTC
D gene: NA; clone size: NA; J gene: TRBJ2-2; V gene: TRBV6-1; CDR3 length: 16; CDR3 protein: CASSAHWLRDSGELFF; CDR3 DNA: TGTGCCAGCAGTGCCCATTGGCTCAGGGATAGCGGGGAGCTGTTTTTT
D gene: NA; clone size: NA; J gene: TRBJ2-2; V gene: TRBV7-2; CDR3 length: 12; CDR3 protein: CASSPNTGELFF; CDR3 DNA: TGTGCCAGCAGTCCTAACACCGGGGAGCTGTTTTTT
D gene: NA; clone size: NA; J gene: TRBJ1-2; V gene: TRBV6-5; CDR3 length: 13; CDR3 protein: CASKRGYDYGYTF; CDR3 DNA: TGTGCCAGCAAAAGGGGTTACGACTATGGCTACACCTTC
D gene: NA; clone size: NA; J gene: TRBJ2-7; V gene: TRBV5-1; CDR3 length: 16; CDR3 protein: CASSLVRQGYSYEQYF; CDR3 DNA: TGCGCCAGCAGCTTGGTGCGGCAGGGATACTCCTACGAGCAGTACTTC
D gene: NA; clone size: NA; J gene: TRBJ2-5; V gene: TRBV2; CDR3 length: 14; CDR3 protein: CASSEGGGSETQYF; CDR3 DNA: TGTGCCAGCAGTGAAGGTGGGGGGTCGGAGACCCAGTACTTC
D gene: NA; clone size: NA; J gene: TRBJ2-7; V gene: TRBV24-1; CDR3 length: 15; CDR3 protein: CATSDSWAPPYEQYF; CDR3 DNA: TGTGCCACCAGTGATTCTTGGGCACCCCCCTACGAGCAGTACTTC
D gene: TRBD1; clone size: NA; J gene: TRBJ2-5; V gene: TRBV23-1; CDR3 length: 19; CDR3 protein: CASSLYGSWDRGRQETQYF; CDR3 DNA: TGCGCCAGCAGTCTTTATGGATCGTGGGACAGGGGACGACAAGAGACCCAGTACTTC
D gene: TRBD1; clone size: NA; J gene: TRBJ2-3; V gene: TRBV18; CDR3 length: 17; CDR3 protein: CASSRSRDRGRTDTQYF; CDR3 DNA: TGTGCCAGCTCACGGTCCCGGGACAGGGGGCGGACAGATACGCAGTATTTT
D gene: NA; clone size: NA; J gene: TRBJ2-7; V gene: TRBV6-6; CDR3 length: 12; CDR3 protein: CASTTAAYEQYF; CDR3 DNA: TGTGCCAGCACTACCGCTGCCTACGAGCAGTACTTC
D gene: TRBD2; clone size: NA; J gene: TRBJ2-1; V gene: TRBV18; CDR3 length: 17; CDR3 protein: CASSPPVAGGTYNEQFF; CDR3 DNA: TGTGCCAGCTCACCACCGGTAGCGGGAGGGACCTACAATGAGCAGTTCTTC
D gene: NA; clone size: NA; J gene: TRBJ2-1; V gene: TRBV4-3; CDR3 length: 13; CDR3 protein: CASSQRTVDEQFF; CDR3 DNA: TGCGCCAGCAGCCAGCGTACGGTCGATGAGCAGTTCTTC
D gene: NA; clone size: few; J gene: TRBJ1-1; V gene: TRBV11-2; CDR3 length: 14; CDR3 protein: CASSLDGRETEAFF; CDR3 DNA: TGTGCCAGCAGCTTAGATGGTAGGGAGACTGAAGCTTTCTTT
D gene: TRBD2; clone size: NA; J gene: TRBJ2-7; V gene: TRBV4-2; CDR3 length: 15; CDR3 protein: CASSQNSGGAYEQYF; CDR3 DNA: TGTGCCAGCAGCCAAAATAGCGGGGGAGCCTACGAGCAGTACTTC
D gene: NA; clone size: NA; J gene: TRBJ2-5; V gene: TRBV25-1; CDR3 length: 16; CDR3 protein: CASSDGGRRVSETQYF; CDR3 DNA: TGTGCCAGCAGTGACGGGGGACGGAGGGTATCAGAGACCCAGTACTTC